This T cell receptor (beta chain) was sequenced during a study of Graves' ophthalmopathy and Graves' hyperthyroidism. Study-wide background: Peripheral blood sampling occurred at initial diagnosis, before any treatment. The study, taken as a whole, reports: Ophthalmopathy progression was predicted with 55% to 71% sensitivity and roughly 74% specificity. A model built from 13 signatures distinguished ophthalmopathy from stable hyperthyroidism with about 86% sensitivity and about 81% specificity.

As concerns this clonotype: Its antigen is not identified.

TCR beta CDR3 regions were amplified from RNA transcripts. First-round RT-PCR employed HTBI primers, with a second-round multiplex PCR after it. TCRdb passed the multiplex PCR reads through MiXCR, listing each CDR3 protein once. The sample includes almost 400,000 distinct CDR3 sequences, about 18% of them seen just once. V was trimmed by 8 bases and J by 6 bases, leaving 4 bases between them. The CDR3 totals 9 residues. The chain recombines TRBV12-3 or TRBV12-4 with TRBJ1-2; D not certain. The sequenced sample consisted of peripheral blood. This receptor was obtained from a young woman with Graves' ophthalmopathy. The CDR3 nucleotides are TGTGCCAGCGGAAATGGCTACACCTTC. It is translated as CASGNGYTF.